This TCR beta chain stems from a study of response to subunit inactivated influenza vaccine. The study, taken as a whole, reports: Authors suggested few new T cells are recruited by each seasonal influenza vaccination.

The CDR3 is 14 residues long. The V and J ends lost 1 base and 7 bases, in that order; junction bases with no gene match: 4. From germline, CDR1 is LNHNV and CDR2 YYDKDF (reference sequence). This clonotype has a handful of counts. Its matching antigen is unknown. TCRdb ran MiXCR on the RT-PCR reads and lists one entry per CDR3 protein. The data contain 530,000 or so distinct CDR3 sequences, over 25% of them seen just once; the ten biggest clones take up around 1.8%. The V call is TRBV15, the J call TRBJ2-7, with 10 bases fitting TRBD2. The TCR was taken from a man between 50 and 59 years old who received an inactivated influenza vaccine. The specimen comprised CD4+ T cells sorted from PBMCs, sampled about 5 days after vaccination. The CDR3 bases are TGTGCCACCAGCAGAGTCCTAGCGGGGGATGAGCAGTACTTC. Translation gives CATSRVLAGDEQYF.